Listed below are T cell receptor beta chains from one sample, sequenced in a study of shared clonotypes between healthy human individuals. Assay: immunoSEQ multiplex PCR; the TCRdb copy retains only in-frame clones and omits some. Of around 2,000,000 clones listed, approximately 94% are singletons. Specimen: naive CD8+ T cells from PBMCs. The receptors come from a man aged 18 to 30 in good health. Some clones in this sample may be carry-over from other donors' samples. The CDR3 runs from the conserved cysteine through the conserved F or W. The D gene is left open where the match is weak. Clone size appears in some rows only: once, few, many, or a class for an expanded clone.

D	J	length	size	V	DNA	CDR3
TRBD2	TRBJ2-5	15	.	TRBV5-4	TGTGCCAGCAGATCGGGACTAGCGGGACAAGAGACCCAGTACTTC	CASRSGLAGQETQYF
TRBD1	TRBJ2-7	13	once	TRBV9	TGTGCCAGCGCCACCGGACAGGGCAACGAGCAGTACTTC	CASATGQGNEQYF
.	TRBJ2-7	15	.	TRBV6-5	TGTGCCAGCAGTTACTCGATCGCGAGCTCCTACGAGCAGTACTTC	CASSYSIASSYEQYF
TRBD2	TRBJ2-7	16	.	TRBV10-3	TGTGCCATCAGTGATCCACCGGCGCTAGCGGATTACGAGCAGTACTTC	CAISDPPALADYEQYF
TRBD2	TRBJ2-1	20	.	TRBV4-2	TGTGCCAGCAGCCAAGACCTAGCGGGAGGAATAAAGACTGGCTACAATGAGCAGTTCTTC	CASSQDLAGGIKTGYNEQFF
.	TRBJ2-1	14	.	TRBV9	TGTGCCAGCAGCCCGACGGGAGCCGCCGATGAGCAGTTCTTC	CASSPTGAADEQFF
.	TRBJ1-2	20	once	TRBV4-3	TGCGCCAGCAGCCAAGATCTGCCAGGGGCCTACCAACTAGCTAACTATGGCTACACCTTC	CASSQDLPGAYQLANYGYTF
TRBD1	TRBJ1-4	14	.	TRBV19	TGTGCCAGTAACGGGCGCAGGGGGGAGGAAAAACTGTTTTTT	CASNGRRGEEKLFF
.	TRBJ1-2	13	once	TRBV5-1	TGCGCCAGCAGCTTCGAGACAGCCTATGGCTACACCTTC	CASSFETAYGYTF
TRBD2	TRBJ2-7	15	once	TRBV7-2	TGTGCCAGCAGTGCGGGACTAGCGGGGTTCTACGAGCAGTACTTC	CASSAGLAGFYEQYF
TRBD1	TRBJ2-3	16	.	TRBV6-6	TGTGCCAGCAGTTCGGCCTCAGGGACAGGGGGGGATACGCAGTATTTT	CASSSASGTGGDTQYF
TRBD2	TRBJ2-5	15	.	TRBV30	TGTGCCTGGGGAGATAGGACTAGCGGGTTGGAGACCCAGTACTTC	CAWGDRTSGLETQYF
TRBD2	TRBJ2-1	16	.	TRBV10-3	TGTGCCATCAGTGAGTCACGGGAGGGCATGTGGAATGAGCAGTTCTTC	CAISESREGMWNEQFF
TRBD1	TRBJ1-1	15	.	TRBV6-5	TGTGCCAGCAGTTACGGACAGGGTATGAACACTGAAGCTTTCTTT	CASSYGQGMNTEAFF
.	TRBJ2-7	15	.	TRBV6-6	TGTGCCAGCACCCCCACCCCGGGGGAAATGGACGAGCAGTACTTC	CASTPTPGEMDEQYF
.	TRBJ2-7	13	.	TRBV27	TGTGCCAGCAGCTGGGGGGACTCCTACGAGCAGTACTTC	CASSWGDSYEQYF
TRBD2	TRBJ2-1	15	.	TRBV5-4	TGTGCCAGCAGCTTGGCTAGCGGGAGGGCCTATGAGCAGTTCTTC	CASSLASGRAYEQFF
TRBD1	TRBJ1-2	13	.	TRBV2	TGTGCCAGCATGAGACAGGGGGCGGATGGCTACACCTTC	CASMRQGADGYTF
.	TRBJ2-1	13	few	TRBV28	TGTGCCAGCAGTCCTGATTGGTCGAATGAGCAGTTCTTC	CASSPDWSNEQFF
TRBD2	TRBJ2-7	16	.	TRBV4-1	TGCGCCAGCAGCCAAGATCGGGTAGCGGGAGGCTACGAGCAGTACTTC	CASSQDRVAGGYEQYF
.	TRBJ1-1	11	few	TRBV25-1	TGTGCCAGCAGTGAGAACACTGAAGCTTTCTTT	CASSENTEAFF
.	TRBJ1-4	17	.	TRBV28	TGTGCCAGCAGTTTATCCCTCAGCAGGGGCGAGGATGAAAAACTGTTTTTT	CASSLSLSRGEDEKLFF
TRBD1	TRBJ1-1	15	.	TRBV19	TGTGCCAGTAGTATATTGACAGGGGGGAACACTGAAGCTTTCTTT	CASSILTGGNTEAFF
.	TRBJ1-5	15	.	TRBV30	TGTGCCTGGAGTGTGGGGAGGGGTAGCAATCAGCCCCAGCATTTT	CAWSVGRGSNQPQHF
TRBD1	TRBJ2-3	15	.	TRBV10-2	TGCGCCAGCTGGGACCGGACAGGGAGCACAGATACGCAGTATTTT	CASWDRTGSTDTQYF
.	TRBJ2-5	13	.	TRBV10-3	TGTGCCACCGCGGACTATTCAGCCGAGACCCAGTACTTC	CATADYSAETQYF
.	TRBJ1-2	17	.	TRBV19	TGTGCCAGTAGTATGTCATTCAGGGCAGGCTCTAACTATGGCTACACCTTC	CASSMSFRAGSNYGYTF
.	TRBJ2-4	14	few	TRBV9	TGTGCCAGCAGCCCTGGGACACCCAAAAACATTCAGTACTTC	CASSPGTPKNIQYF
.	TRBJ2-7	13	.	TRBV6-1	TGTGCCAGCAGTGACAGGAGTACCTACGAGCAGTACTTC	CASSDRSTYEQYF
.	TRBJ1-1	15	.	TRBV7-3	TGTGCCAGCAGCTTATGTGAGTATTTGAACACTGAAGCTTTCTTT	CASSLCEYLNTEAFF
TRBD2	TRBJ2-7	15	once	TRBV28	TGTGCCAGCAGCTCACTAGCGGGAGTCGCCTACGAGCAGTACTTC	CASSSLAGVAYEQYF
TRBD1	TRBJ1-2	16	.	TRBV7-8	TGTGCCAGCAGCGAATGGGACAGGCGTCAACTGGGGGGCTACACCTTC	CASSEWDRRQLGGYTF
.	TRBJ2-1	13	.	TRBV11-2	TGTGCCAGCAGCCCCCGGGGGCCCAATGAGCAGTTCTTC	CASSPRGPNEQFF
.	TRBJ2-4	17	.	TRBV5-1	TGCGCCAGCAGCTTGGATGGGGGCGCGAGAAGCAAAAACATTCAGTACTTC	CASSLDGGARSKNIQYF
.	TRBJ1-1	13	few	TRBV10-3	TGTGCCATCAGTGACAGGGCAGGGACTGAAGCTTTCTTT	CAISDRAGTEAFF
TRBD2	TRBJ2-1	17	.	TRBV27	TGTGCCAGCAGTCCCTCCGCTGGGGAGGGGTACTACAATGAGCAGTTCTTC	CASSPSAGEGYYNEQFF
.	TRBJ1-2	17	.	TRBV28	TGTGCCAGCAGTCCCCTCCGGGGGCCGCCGGGGGAAAGGGGCTACACCTTC	CASSPLRGPPGERGYTF
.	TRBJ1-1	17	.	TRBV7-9	TGTGCCAGCAGCTTAGTTATCGTTGGGGGAAGGAACACTGAAGCTTTCTTT	CASSLVIVGGRNTEAFF
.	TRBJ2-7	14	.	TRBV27	TGTGCCAGCAGCCCTAACCAGGGTTTGGTCGAGCAGTACTTC	CASSPNQGLVEQYF
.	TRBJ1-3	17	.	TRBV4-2	TGTGCCAGCAGCCAAGGAAATAACGGGACGGCAGGAAACACCATATATTTT	CASSQGNNGTAGNTIYF
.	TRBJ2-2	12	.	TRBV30	TGTGCCTGGAGTCTGGGAACCGGGGAGCTGTTTTTT	CAWSLGTGELFF
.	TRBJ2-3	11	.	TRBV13	TGTGCCAGCAGCCCCCGGGATACGCAGTATTTT	CASSPRDTQYF
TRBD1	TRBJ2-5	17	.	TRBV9	TGTGCCAGCAGCGCAGGGCCCGGGACAGGAAAACAAGAGACCCAGTACTTC	CASSAGPGTGKQETQYF
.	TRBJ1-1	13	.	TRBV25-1	TGTGCCAGCAGTGTAGGATGGAACACTGAAGCTTTCTTT	CASSVGWNTEAFF